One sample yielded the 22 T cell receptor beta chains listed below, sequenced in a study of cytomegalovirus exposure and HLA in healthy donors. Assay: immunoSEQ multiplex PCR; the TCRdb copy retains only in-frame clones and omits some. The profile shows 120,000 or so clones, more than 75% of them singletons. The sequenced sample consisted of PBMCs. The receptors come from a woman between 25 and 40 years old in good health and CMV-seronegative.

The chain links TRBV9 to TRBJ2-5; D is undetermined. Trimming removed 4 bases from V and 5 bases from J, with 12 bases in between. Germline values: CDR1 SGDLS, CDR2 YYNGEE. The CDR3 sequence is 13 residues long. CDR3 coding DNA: TGTGCCAGCAGCCCCCGGGTTTTTGAGACCCAGTACTTC. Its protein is CASSPRVFETQYF.

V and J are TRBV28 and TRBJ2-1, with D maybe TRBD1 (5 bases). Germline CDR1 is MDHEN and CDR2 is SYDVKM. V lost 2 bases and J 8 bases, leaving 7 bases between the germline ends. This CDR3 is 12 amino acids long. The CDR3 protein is CASSLTGDEQFF. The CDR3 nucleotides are TGTGCCAGCAGTTTAACAGGCGATGAGCAGTTCTTC.

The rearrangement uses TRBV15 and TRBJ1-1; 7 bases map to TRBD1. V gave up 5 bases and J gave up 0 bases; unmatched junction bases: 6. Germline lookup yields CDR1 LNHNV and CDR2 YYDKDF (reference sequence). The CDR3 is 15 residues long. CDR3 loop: CATSGPQGVNTEAFF. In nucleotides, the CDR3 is TGTGCCACCAGCGGACCCCAGGGGGTGAACACTGAAGCTTTCTTT.

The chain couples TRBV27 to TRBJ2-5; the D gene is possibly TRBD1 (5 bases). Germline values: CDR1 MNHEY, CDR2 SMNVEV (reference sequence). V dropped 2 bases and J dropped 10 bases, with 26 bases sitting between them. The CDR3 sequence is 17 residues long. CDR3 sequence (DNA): TGTGCCAGCAGTTTACTTCCTAGGACAACAACTGTAGGGGACCAGTACTTC. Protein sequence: CASSLLPRTTTVGDQYF.

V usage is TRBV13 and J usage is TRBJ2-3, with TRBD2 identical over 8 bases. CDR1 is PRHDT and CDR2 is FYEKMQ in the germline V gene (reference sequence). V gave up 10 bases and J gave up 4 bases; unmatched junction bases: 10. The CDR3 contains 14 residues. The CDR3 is CATLSGGRPDTQYF. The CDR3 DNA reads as TGTGCCACCCTCTCGGGGGGGAGGCCAGATACGCAGTATTTT. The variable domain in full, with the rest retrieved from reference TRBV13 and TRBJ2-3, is AAGVIQSPRHLIKEKRETATLKCYPIPRHDTVYWYQQGPGQDPQFLISFYEKMQSDKGSIPDRFSAQQFSDYHSELNMSSLELGDSALYFCATLSGGRPDTQYFGPGTRLTVL.

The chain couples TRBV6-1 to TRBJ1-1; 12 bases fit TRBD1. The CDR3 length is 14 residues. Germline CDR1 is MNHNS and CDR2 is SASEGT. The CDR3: CVTGTGGRNTEAFF. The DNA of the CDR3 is TGTGTTACCGGGACAGGGGGCAGGAACACTGAAGCTTTCTTT.

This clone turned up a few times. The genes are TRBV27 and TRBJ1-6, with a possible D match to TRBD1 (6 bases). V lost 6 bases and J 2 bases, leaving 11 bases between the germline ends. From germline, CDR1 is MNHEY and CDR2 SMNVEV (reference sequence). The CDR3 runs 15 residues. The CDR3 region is CASSIGQPYNSPLHF. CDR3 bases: TGTGCCAGCAGCATTGGACAGCCCTATAATTCACCCCTCCACTTT.

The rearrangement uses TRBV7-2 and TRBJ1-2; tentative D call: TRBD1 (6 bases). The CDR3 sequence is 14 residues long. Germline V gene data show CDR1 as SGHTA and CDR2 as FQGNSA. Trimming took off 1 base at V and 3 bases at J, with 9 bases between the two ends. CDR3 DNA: TGTGCCAGCAGCTTAGGTCCAGGGGACTATGGCTACACCTTC. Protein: CASSLGPGDYGYTF.

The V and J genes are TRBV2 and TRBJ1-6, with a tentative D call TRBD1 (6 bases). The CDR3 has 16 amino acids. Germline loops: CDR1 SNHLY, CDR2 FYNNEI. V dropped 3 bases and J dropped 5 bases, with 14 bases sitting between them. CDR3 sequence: CASSDPGVADNSPLHF. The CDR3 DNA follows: TGTGCCAGCAGTGACCCAGGGGTTGCCGATAATTCACCCCTCCACTTT.

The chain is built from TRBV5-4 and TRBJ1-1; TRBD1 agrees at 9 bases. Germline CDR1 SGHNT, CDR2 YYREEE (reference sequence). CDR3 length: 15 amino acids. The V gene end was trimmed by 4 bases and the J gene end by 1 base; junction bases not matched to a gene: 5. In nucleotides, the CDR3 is TGTGCCAGCAGCACTCACAGGGGGCAGAACACTGAAGCTTTCTTT. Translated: CASSTHRGQNTEAFF.

The CDR3 DNA reads as TGCGCCAGCAGCTTGGCCCTTCGGGAGCTGTTTTTT. Protein: CASSLALRELFF. This chain uses TRBV5-1 with TRBJ2-2; D is unclear. Deletions cut 0 bases from V and 9 bases from J, with 6 bases between. Germline V gene lookup returns CDR1 SGHRS and CDR2 YFSETQ. There are 12 residues in the CDR3.

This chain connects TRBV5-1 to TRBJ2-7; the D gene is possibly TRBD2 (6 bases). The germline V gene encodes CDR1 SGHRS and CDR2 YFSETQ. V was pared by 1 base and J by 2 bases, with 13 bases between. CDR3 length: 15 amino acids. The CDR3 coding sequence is TGCGCCAGCAGCTTGTACGGCGGGGTGACCTACGAGCAGTACTTC. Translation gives CASSLYGGVTYEQYF.

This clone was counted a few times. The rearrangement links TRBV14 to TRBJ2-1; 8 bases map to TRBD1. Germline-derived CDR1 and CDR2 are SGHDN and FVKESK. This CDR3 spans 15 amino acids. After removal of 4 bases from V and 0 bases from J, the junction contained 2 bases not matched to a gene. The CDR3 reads CASSRQGSSYNEQFF. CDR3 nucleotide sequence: TGTGCCAGCAGCCGACAGGGGAGCTCCTACAATGAGCAGTTCTTC.

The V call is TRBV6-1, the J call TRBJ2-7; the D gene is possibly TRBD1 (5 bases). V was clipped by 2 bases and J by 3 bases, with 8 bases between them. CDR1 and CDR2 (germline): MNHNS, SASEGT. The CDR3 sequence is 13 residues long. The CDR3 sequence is CASSENRIYEQYF. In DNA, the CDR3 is TGTGCCAGCAGTGAAAACAGGATCTACGAGCAGTACTTC.

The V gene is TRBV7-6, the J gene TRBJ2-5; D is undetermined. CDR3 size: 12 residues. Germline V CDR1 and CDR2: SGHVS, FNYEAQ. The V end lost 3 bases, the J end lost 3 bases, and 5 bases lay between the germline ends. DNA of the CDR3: TGTGCCAGCAGCTTGGCGGAAGAGACCCAGTACTTC. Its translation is CASSLAEETQYF. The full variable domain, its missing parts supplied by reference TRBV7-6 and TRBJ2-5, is GAGVSQSPRYKVTKRGQDVALRCDPISGHVSLYWYRQALGQGPEFLTYFNYEAQQDKSGLPNDRFSAERPEGSISTLTIQRTEQRDSAMYRCASSLAEETQYFGPGTRLLVL.

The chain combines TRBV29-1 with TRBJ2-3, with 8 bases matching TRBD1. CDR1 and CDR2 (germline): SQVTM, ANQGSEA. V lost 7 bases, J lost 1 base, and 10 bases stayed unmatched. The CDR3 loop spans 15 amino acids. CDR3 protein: CSARGTGGRTDTQYF. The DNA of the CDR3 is TGCAGCGCTCGGGGTACAGGGGGACGCACAGATACGCAGTATTTT.

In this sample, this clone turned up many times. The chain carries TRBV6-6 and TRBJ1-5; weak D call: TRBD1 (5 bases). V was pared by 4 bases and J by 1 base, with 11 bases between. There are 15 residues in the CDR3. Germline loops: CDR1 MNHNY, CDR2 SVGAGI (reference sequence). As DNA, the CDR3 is TGTGCCAGCAGTTTCAGGGCTAGAAGCAATCAGCCCCAGCATTTT. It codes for CASSFRARSNQPQHF.

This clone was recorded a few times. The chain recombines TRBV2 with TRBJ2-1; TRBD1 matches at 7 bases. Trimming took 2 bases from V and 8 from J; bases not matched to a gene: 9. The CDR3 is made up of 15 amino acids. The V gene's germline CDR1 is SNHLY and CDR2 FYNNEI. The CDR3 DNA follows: TGTGCCAGCAGTGAAACAGGGGTCATTCGGGATGAGCAGTTCTTC. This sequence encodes CASSETGVIRDEQFF.

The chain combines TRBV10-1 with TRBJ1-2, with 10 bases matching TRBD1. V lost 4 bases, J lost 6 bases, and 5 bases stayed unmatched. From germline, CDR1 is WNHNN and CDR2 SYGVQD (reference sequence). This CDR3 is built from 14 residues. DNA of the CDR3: TGCGCCAGCAGTGCGCGACAGGGGGCGAATGGCTACACCTTC. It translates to CASSARQGANGYTF.

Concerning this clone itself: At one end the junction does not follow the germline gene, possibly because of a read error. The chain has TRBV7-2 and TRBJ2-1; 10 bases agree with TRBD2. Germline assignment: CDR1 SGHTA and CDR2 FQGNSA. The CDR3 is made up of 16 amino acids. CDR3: CASSPRTSGHYSEQFF. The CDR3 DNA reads TGTGCCAGCAGCCCAAGGACTAGCGGCCATTACAGTGAGCAGTTCTTC.

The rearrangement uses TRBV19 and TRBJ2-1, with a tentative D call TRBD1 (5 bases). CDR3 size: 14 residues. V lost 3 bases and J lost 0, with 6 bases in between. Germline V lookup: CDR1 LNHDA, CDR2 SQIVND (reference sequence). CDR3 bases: TGTGCCAGTAGTATCGACAGCTCCTACAATGAGCAGTTCTTC. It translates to CASSIDSSYNEQFF.

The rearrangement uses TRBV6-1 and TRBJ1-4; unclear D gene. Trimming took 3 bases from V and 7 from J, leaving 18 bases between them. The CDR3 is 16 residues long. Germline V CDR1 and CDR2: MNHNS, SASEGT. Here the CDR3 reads CASSDPAAGLGEKLFF. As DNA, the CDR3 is TGTGCCAGCAGTGACCCCGCGGCGGGGTTGGGTGAAAAACTGTTTTTT.